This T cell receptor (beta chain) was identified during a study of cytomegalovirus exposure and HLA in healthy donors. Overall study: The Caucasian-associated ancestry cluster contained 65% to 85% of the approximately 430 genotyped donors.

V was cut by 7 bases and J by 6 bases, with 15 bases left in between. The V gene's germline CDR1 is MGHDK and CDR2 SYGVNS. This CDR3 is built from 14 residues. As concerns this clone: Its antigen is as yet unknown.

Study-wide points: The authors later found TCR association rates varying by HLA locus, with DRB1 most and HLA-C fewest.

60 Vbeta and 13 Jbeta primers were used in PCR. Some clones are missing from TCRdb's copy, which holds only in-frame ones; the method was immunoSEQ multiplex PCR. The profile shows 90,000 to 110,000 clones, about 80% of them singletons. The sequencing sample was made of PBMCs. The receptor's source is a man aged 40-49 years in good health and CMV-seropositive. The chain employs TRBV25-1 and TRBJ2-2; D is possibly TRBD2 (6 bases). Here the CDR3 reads CASTGGFGAGELFF. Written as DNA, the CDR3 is TGTGCCAGCACCGGGGGATTTGGCGCCGGGGAGCTGTTTTTT.